Each of the 26 T cell receptor beta chains below was sequenced from the same sample in a study of response to subunit inactivated influenza vaccine (dated by TCRdb to the late 2010s). The library was built by means of RT-PCR. For sequencing, an Illumina HiSeq 2500 was employed. TCRdb passed the public sequencing reads through fastp at Q25 and MiXCR, retaining productive beta sequences. Each CDR3 protein gets just one entry, which takes the most common genes and DNA from the rows behind it. Present in this sample are about 780,000 distinct CDR3 sequences, approximately 18% of which were seen just once. Together, the top ten hold around 9.9% of the sample. Here the sequenced sample was PBMCs from blood, taken approximately 5 days after vaccination. The source of these receptors is a man aged 50 to 59 who received an inactivated influenza vaccine. Donor details come from another sample of the same person, matched by shared clones.

The rearrangement links TRBV6-2 or TRBV6-3 to TRBJ2-7; D gene unclear. Germline assignment: CDR1 MNHEY and CDR2 SVGEGT. The CDR3 consists of 17 residues. Between the trimmed V and J ends, which lost 2 bases and 4 bases, there was a span of 21 bases. The CDR3 reads CASSYPSVSQIKYEQYF. The CDR3 DNA reads TGTGCCAGCAGTTACCCTTCGGTATCCCAGATAAAATACGAGCAGTACTTC.

This clonotype has just a few counts. The rearrangement joins TRBV12-3 or TRBV12-4 to TRBJ1-2; the D is unclear. The CDR3 contains 14 residues. V was pared by 1 base and J by 1 base, with 7 bases between. CDR3 amino acids: CASSLGYSNYGYTF. The CDR3 coding sequence is TGTGCCAGCAGTTTAGGCTACAGTAACTATGGCTACACCTTC.

V usage is TRBV5-1 and J usage is TRBJ1-1, with TRBD1 as a possible D gene (6 bases). Per germline, CDR1 SGHRS and CDR2 YFSETQ. CDR3 length: 16 residues. Trimming stripped 4 bases from V and 1 base from J, with 17 bases between. The DNA of the CDR3 is TGCGCCAGCAGCCCCTTCGGGACACCAAAGAACACTGAAGCTTTCTTT. This sequence encodes CASSPFGTPKNTEAFF.

A few counts support this clonotype. The rearrangement uses TRBV20-1 and TRBJ2-5; TRBD1 matches at 11 bases. Germline V gene lookup returns CDR1 DFQATT and CDR2 SNEGSKA (reference sequence). After removal of 2 bases from V and 4 bases from J, the junction contained 3 bases not matched to a gene. This CDR3 has 14 residues. The CDR3 loop is CSARRTGGVETQYF. CDR3 nucleotide sequence: TGCAGTGCTAGACGGACAGGGGGCGTAGAGACCCAGTACTTC.

This clonotype turned up a few times. The rearrangement links TRBV4-3 to TRBJ2-1, with D uncertain. This CDR3 spans 15 amino acids. V was trimmed by 0 bases and J by 0 bases, leaving 6 bases between them. CDR1 and CDR2 (germline): LGHNA, YSLEER. This chain's CDR3 is CASSQDWDSYNEQFF. The CDR3 nucleotides read TGCGCCAGCAGCCAAGATTGGGACTCCTACAATGAGCAGTTCTTC.

This chain connects TRBV6-2 or TRBV6-3 to TRBJ1-2; TRBD1 matches at 9 bases. This CDR3 has 13 residues. V was pared by 0 bases and J by 12 bases, with 5 bases of the junction left unmatched. Germline V gene sequence: CDR1 MNHEY, CDR2 SVGEGT. CDR3 sequence reads: CASSYSPTGGHTF. The CDR3 bases are TGTGCCAGCAGTTACTCCCCGACAGGGGGGCACACCTTC.

This clonotype was detected only a few times. The chain combines TRBV5-1 with TRBJ2-5, with D unresolved. Germline values: CDR1 SGHRS, CDR2 YFSETQ. The CDR3 covers 14 residues. The germline V and J ends were trimmed by 0 bases and 5 bases, with 11 bases remaining between them. CDR3 sequence: CASSLDISWETQYF. The CDR3 bases are TGCGCCAGCAGCTTGGATATTAGCTGGGAGACCCAGTACTTC. The full variable domain, with the rest looked up from reference TRBV5-1 and TRBJ2-5, is KAGVTQTPRYLIKTRGQQVTLSCSPISGHRSVSWYQQTPGQGLQFLFEYFSETQRNKGNFPGRFSGRQFSNSRSEMNVSTLELGDSALYLCASSLDISWETQYFGPGTRLLVL.

This clonotype was seen only a few times. V is TRBV9 and J is TRBJ1-5, with D unresolved. Germline CDR1 reads SGDLS; CDR2 reads YYNGEE. Trimming stripped 0 bases from V and 1 base from J, with 8 bases between. The CDR3 runs to 15 residues. The CDR3 here is CASSVASGSNQPQHF. In nucleotides, the CDR3 is TGTGCCAGCAGCGTAGCAAGCGGGAGCAATCAGCCCCAGCATTTT.

This clonotype was seen only a few times. CDR3 region: CASSPLIGTLAKNIQYF. CDR3 nucleotides: TGTGCCAGCAGCCCTCTGATTGGGACCCTTGCCAAAAACATTCAGTACTTC. The V and J genes are TRBV7-8 and TRBJ2-4; D possibly matches TRBD1 or TRBD2 (5 bases each). Germline-derived CDR1 and CDR2 are SGHVS and FQNEAQ. V was clipped by 5 bases and J by 1 base, with 18 bases between them. This CDR3 has 17 residues.

This chain uses TRBV5-5 with TRBJ2-2, with 8 positions matching TRBD2. V lost 6 bases, J lost 2 bases, and 3 bases stayed unmatched. CDR3 length: 14 residues. CDR1 and CDR2 from the germline V gene are SGHKS and YYEKEE (reference sequence). CDR3 protein: CASTVAGNTGELFF. The CDR3 nucleotides are TGTGCCAGCACGGTAGCGGGAAACACCGGGGAGCTGTTTTTT.

V is TRBV28 and J is TRBJ1-4; D is unclear. Germline V gene lookup returns CDR1 MDHEN and CDR2 SYDVKM. Trimming took off 4 bases at V and 2 bases at J, with 11 bases between the two ends. The CDR3 runs 15 residues. CDR3 amino acids: CASSSWAWTNEKLFF. The CDR3 coding sequence is TGTGCCAGCAGTTCCTGGGCCTGGACTAATGAAAAACTGTTTTTT. The variable domain in full, with the rest retrieved from reference TRBV28 and TRBJ1-4, is DVKVTQSSRYLVKRTGEKVFLECVQDMDHENMFWYRQDPGLGLRLIYFSYDVKMKEKGDIPEGYSVSREKKERFSLILESASTNQTSMYLCASSSWAWTNEKLFFGSGTQLSVL.

J is TRBJ2-3 and V is TRBV7-2; 8 nucleotides agree with TRBD2. Germline values: CDR1 SGHTA, CDR2 FQGNSA. Trimming cost V 1 base and J 5 bases; bases outside gene matches: 5. The CDR3 covers 15 residues. The chain's CDR3 is CASSLGAGVVDTQYF. CDR3 nucleotide sequence: TGTGCCAGCAGCTTAGGAGCGGGAGTGGTAGATACGCAGTATTTT.

This clonotype appeared a few times. V gene TRBV6-1 combines with J gene TRBJ1-1, with TRBD1 identical over 8 bases. Trimming cost V 6 bases and J 3 bases; bases outside gene matches: 6. This CDR3 has 14 residues. The germline gives CDR1 MNHNS, CDR2 SASEGT. CDR3 protein: CASSSGGSYTEAFF. CDR3 sequence (DNA): TGTGCCAGCAGCTCAGGGGGCTCGTACACTGAAGCTTTCTTT.

This clonotype was recorded a few times. This sequence joins TRBV7-9 and TRBJ2-5; D is possibly TRBD2 (5 bases). The CDR3 extends over 14 amino acids. The germline V and J ends were trimmed by 2 bases and 5 bases, with 12 bases remaining between them. Germline loops: CDR1 SEHNR, CDR2 FQNEAQ (reference sequence). The CDR3 is CASSLTGIQETQYF. CDR3 in DNA: TGTGCCAGCAGCTTAACGGGGATTCAGGAGACCCAGTACTTC. The whole variable domain, remainder taken from reference TRBV7-9 and TRBJ2-5, is DTGVSQNPRHKITKRGQNVTFRCDPISEHNRLYWYRQTLGQGPEFLTYFQNEAQLEKSRLLSDRFSAERPKGSFSTLEIQRTEQGDSAMYLCASSLTGIQETQYFGPGTRLLVL.

This clonotype was seen a few times. This chain links TRBV28 with TRBJ2-1; no clear D. Germline V gives CDR1 MDHEN, CDR2 SYDVKM. The CDR3 has 18 amino acids. V lost 3 bases and J lost 6, with 24 bases in between. The CDR3 loop is CASSLGTAPRTRANEQFF. The CDR3, as DNA: TGTGCCAGCAGTTTGGGAACAGCCCCCCGGACCCGAGCCAATGAGCAGTTCTTC. Drawing the rest from reference TRBV28 and TRBJ2-1, the complete variable domain is DVKVTQSSRYLVKRTGEKVFLECVQDMDHENMFWYRQDPGLGLRLIYFSYDVKMKEKGDIPEGYSVSREKKERFSLILESASTNQTSMYLCASSLGTAPRTRANEQFFGPGTRLTVL.

This clonotype was observed a few times. The V call is TRBV11-2, the J call TRBJ2-7; 9 bases are shared with TRBD1. Germline CDR1 reads SGHAT; CDR2 reads FQNNGV. The CDR3 spans 16 residues. V lost 4 bases, J lost 5 bases, and 12 bases stayed unmatched. DNA for the CDR3: TGTGCCAGCAGCTACGACCGGGACAGGGTCGTTGACGAGCAGTACTTC. Translating gives CASSYDRDRVVDEQYF.

V is TRBV4-2 and J is TRBJ1-1, with D perhaps matching TRBD1 (6 bases). Trimming pared 8 bases from V and 6 bases from J, leaving 19 bases between. The germline V gene has CDR1 LGHNA and CDR2 YNFKEQ. CDR3 length: 14 amino acids. The CDR3 protein is CASGDREGGPEAFF. CDR3 sequence (DNA): TGTGCCAGCGGAGACCGGGAGGGGGGCCCTGAAGCTTTCTTT.

The V and J genes are TRBV5-1 and TRBJ1-4, with D possibly matching TRBD1 (6 bases). Trimming pared 2 bases from V and 4 bases from J, leaving 9 bases between. Germline V gene lookup returns CDR1 SGHRS and CDR2 YFSETQ. The CDR3 sequence is 14 residues long. CDR3 sequence: CASSFQGFNEKLFF. CDR3 coding DNA: TGCGCCAGCAGCTTCCAGGGGTTTAATGAAAAACTGTTTTTT.

The table lists this clonotype with a few counts. V and J are TRBV25-1 and TRBJ1-3; no firm D call. There are 14 residues in the CDR3. CDR1 is MGHDK, CDR2 SYGVNS, per germline. V gave up 5 bases and J gave up 0 bases, with 8 bases separating them. Here the CDR3 reads CASSNSISGNTIYF. CDR3 DNA sequence: TGTGCCAGCAGTAACAGTATCTCTGGAAACACCATATATTTT. Full variable domain (rest looked up from reference TRBV25-1 and TRBJ1-3): EADIYQTPRYLVIGTGKKITLECSQTMGHDKMYWYQQDPGMELHLIHYSYGVNSTEKGDLSSESTVSRIRTEHFPLTLESARPSHTSQYLCASSNSISGNTIYFGEGSWLTVV.

The rearrangement links TRBV7-8 to TRBJ2-2; a weak D match, TRBD2 (6 bases). The CDR3 covers 15 residues. V was clipped by 9 bases and J by 7 bases, with 21 bases between them. Germline-derived CDR1 and CDR2 are SGHVS and FQNEAQ. CDR3 loop: CARSLLQEGFGELFF. Here the CDR3 DNA reads TGTGCCAGAAGCCTATTACAGGAGGGCTTCGGGGAGCTGTTTTTT.

This clonotype showed up just a few times. This rearrangement joins TRBV10-3 to TRBJ1-1; D is uncertain. Germline V gene data show CDR1 as ENHRY and CDR2 as SYGVKD. The CDR3 sequence is 15 residues long. The V end lost 2 bases, the J end lost 0 bases, and 10 bases lay between the germline ends. CDR3 DNA: TGTGCCATCAGTGAGAGACCTGCTCTGAACACTGAAGCTTTCTTT. The encoded protein is CAISERPALNTEAFF.

The rearrangement joins TRBV15 to TRBJ2-7; the D gene is possibly TRBD2 (5 bases). Trimming removed 0 bases from V and 1 base from J, with 10 bases in between. This CDR3 is 15 amino acids long. Germline values: CDR1 LNHNV, CDR2 YYDKDF (reference sequence). The CDR3 coding sequence is TGTGCCACCAGCAGAGAAGGTGGCGGGTCCTACGAGCAGTACTTC. Its protein product is CATSREGGGSYEQYF.

The chain is built from TRBV28 and TRBJ1-5; TRBD1 agrees at 9 bases. CDR3 length equals 17 residues. With V trimmed by 6 bases and J by 7 bases, 16 bases remained unmatched. In germline, CDR1 is MDHEN, CDR2 SYDVKM. DNA for the CDR3: TGTGCCAGCAGCTCTAGGATTCCAGGGACAGGGATCCAGCCCCAGCATTTT. Translation gives CASSSRIPGTGIQPQHF.

A few counts support this clonotype. This chain joins TRBV6-5 and TRBJ2-1, with no clear D. The CDR3 is made up of 11 amino acids. CDR1 MNHEY and CDR2 SVGAGI come from the germline V gene. With 11 bases removed from V and 8 bases from J, the gap between germline ends came to 13 bases. CDR3 DNA sequence: TGTGCCTGCTATATCTCCGATGAGCAGTTCTTC. It is translated as CACYISDEQFF.

This clonotype was seen more than once but under ten times. The chain couples TRBV12-3 or TRBV12-4 to TRBJ2-6; D uncertain. The CDR3 length is 15 residues. The V end was cut by 6 bases, the J end by 0 bases, with 9 bases between. Written as DNA, the CDR3 is TGTGCCAGCAGCCCATTGCGCTCTGGGGCCAACGTCCTGACTTTC. This translates into CASSPLRSGANVLTF.

This clonotype was counted only a few times. This rearrangement joins TRBV20-1 to TRBJ1-2; 7 nucleotides line up with TRBD1. The CDR3 length is 14 residues. J lost 2 bases, V lost 4 bases, and 7 bases had no gene match. CDR1 is DFQATT, CDR2 SNEGSKA, per germline (reference sequence). The CDR3 nucleotides are TGCAGTGCTAACAGGGACAGTGGAAACTATGGCTACACCTTC. Protein sequence: CSANRDSGNYGYTF.